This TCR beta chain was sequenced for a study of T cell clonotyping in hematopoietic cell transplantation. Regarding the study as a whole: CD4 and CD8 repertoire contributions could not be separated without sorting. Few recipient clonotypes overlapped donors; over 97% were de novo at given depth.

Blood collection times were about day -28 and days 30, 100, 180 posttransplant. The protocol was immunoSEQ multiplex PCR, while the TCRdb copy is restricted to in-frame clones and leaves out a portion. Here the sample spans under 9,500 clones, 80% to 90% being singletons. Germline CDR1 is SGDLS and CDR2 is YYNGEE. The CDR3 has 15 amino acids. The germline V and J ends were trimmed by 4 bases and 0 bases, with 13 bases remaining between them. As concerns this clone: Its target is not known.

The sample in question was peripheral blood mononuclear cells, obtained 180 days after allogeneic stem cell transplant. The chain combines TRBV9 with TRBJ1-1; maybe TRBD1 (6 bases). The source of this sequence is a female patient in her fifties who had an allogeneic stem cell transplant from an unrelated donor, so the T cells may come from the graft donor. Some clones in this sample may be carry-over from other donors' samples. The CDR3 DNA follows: TGTGCCAGCAGCTCGGGGACACCTATGAACACTGAAGCTTTCTTT. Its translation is CASSSGTPMNTEAFF. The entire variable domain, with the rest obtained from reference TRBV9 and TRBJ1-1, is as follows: DSGVTQTPKHLITATGQRVTLRCSPRSGDLSVYWYQQSLDQGLQFLIQYYNGEERAKGNILERFSAQQFPDLHSELNLSSLELGDSALYFCASSSGTPMNTEAFFGQGTRLTVV.